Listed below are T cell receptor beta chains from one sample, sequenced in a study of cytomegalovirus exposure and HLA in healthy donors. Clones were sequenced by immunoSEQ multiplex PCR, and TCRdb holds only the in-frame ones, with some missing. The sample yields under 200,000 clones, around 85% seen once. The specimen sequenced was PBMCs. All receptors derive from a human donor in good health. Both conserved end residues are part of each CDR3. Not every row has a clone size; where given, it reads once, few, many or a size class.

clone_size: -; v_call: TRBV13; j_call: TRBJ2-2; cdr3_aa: CASSQQAGGGGELFF
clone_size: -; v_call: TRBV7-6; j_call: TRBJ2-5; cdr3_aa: CASSPPPARGDQETQYF
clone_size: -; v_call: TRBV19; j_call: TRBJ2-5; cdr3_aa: CASTPGPADQETQYF
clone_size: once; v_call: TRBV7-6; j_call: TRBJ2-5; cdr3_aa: CASSLLLGGGAGETQYF
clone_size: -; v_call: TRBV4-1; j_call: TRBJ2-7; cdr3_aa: CASSRTIPGQSSYEQYF
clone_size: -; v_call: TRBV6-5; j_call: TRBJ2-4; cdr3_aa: CASSAGTPTNIQYF
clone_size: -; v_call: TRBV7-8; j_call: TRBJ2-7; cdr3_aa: CASSPRTGYSEQYF
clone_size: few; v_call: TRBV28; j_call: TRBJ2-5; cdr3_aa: CASSLGGTRDGTQYF
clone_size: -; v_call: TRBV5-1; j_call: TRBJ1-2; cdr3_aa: CASSPRTGIDYGYTF
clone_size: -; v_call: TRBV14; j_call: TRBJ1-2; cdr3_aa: CASSRTSYYGYTF
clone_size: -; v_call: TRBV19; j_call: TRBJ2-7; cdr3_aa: CASSRTDRDSYEQYF
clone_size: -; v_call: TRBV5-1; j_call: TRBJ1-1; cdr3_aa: CASTLTGYTEAFF
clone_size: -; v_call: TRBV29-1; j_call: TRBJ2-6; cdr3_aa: CSVATGAGANVLTF
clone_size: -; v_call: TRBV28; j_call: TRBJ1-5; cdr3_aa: CASRSWGQGVNQPQHF
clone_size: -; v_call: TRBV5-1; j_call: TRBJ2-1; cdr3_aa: CASSPGQGSYNEQFF
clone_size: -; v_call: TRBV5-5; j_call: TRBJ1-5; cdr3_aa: CASSLGQNSNQPQHF
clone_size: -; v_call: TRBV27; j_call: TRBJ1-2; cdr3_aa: CASSLFSPGGGNYGYTF
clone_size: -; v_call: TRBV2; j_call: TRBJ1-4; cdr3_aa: CASSGGNNEKLFF
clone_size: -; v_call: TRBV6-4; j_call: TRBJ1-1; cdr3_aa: CASSATGGGEAFF
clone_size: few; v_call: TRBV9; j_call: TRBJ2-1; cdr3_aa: CASSVGSGGALEQFF
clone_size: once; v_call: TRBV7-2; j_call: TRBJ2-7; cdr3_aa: CASSLDAGGLYEQYF
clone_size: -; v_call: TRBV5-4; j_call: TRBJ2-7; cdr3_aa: CASSLKGSGSEQYF
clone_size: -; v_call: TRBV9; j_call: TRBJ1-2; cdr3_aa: CASSVGSGNYGYTF
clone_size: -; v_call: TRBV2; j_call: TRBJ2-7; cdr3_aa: CASDPRENSYEQYF
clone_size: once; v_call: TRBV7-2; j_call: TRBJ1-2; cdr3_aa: CASSFSDRNYGYTF
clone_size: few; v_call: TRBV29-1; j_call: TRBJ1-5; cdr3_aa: CSVVQDRDQPQHF
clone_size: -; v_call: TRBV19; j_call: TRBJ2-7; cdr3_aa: CASSSRSGPYEQYF
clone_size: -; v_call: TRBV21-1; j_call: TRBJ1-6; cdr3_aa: CASLPDSPLHF
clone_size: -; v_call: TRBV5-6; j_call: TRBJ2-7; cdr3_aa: CASSLKPGQGVGEQYF
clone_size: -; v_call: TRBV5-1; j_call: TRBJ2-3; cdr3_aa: CASSFPLGRSFTDTQYF
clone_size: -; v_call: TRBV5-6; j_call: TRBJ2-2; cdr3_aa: CASSTTHRVTNTGELFF
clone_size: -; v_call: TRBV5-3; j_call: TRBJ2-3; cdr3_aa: CARSLGGGTDTQYF
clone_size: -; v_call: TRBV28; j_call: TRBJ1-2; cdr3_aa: CASSLLGQGRDGYTF
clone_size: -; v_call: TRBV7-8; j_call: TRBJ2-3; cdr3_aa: CASSLAGGIADTQYF
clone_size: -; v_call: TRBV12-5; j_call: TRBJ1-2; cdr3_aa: CASDSVPRGTAPYDGYTF
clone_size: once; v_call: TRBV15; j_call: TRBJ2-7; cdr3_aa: CATSRDLQGRHEQYF
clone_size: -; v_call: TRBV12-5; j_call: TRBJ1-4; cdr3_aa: CASGLWPKQSIRDREGTDEKLFF
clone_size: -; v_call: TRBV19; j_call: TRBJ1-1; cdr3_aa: CASSQPGATEAFF
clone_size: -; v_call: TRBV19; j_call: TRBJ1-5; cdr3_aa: CASSYRDRYSNQPQHF
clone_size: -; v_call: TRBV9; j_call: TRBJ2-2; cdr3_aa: CASSPRDRGVTGELFF
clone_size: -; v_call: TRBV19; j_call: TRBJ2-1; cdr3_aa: CASSNNRGTRGEQFF
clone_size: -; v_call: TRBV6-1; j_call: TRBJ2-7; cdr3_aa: CASSPGTLYEQYF
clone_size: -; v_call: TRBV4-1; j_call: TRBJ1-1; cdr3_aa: CASSPSRRGETEAFF
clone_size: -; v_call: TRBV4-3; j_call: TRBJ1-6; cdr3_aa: CASSHTPGQGSSPLHF
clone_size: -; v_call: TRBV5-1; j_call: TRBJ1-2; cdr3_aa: CASSLGGQGNYGYTF
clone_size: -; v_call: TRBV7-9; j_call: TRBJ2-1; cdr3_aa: CASSHRQKNYNEQFF
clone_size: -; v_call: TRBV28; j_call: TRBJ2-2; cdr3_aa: CASFQRTGELFF
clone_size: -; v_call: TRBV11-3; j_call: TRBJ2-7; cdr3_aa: CASSFQGPSPSEQYF
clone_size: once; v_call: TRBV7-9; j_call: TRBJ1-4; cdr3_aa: CASSPQGLNEKLFF
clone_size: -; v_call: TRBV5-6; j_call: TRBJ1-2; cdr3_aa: CASSKGQPNYGYTF
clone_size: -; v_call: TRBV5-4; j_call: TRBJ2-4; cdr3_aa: CASSLAAGGSGAKNIQYF
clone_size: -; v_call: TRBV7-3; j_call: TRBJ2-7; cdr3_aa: CASSLTAGAYEQYF
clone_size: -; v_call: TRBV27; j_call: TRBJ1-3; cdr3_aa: CASSLSNPKLPGNTIYF